These T cell receptor beta chains were read from a single sample in a study of blood T cell repertoires in COVID-19. Assay used: immunoSEQ multiplex PCR; TCRdb lists only in-frame clones, some missing. The sample holds a few hundred thousand clones; approximately 90% are singletons and the top ten take over 15%. Sequencing was performed on peripheral blood. The receptor set was obtained from a man in his fifties or sixties with COVID-19, enrolled during active disease. Both conserved end residues are part of each CDR3. D genes are given only for firm matches. Size is omitted from some rows. Given values are once, few, many or a class for expanded clones.

j_call,d_call,v_call,clone_size,cdr3_aa,cdr3_nt
TRBJ2-4,TRBD2,TRBV18,NA,CASSPLVTSGSSAKNIQYF,TGTGCCAGCTCACCATTGGTGACTAGCGGGAGTTCAGCCAAAAACATTCAGTACTTC
TRBJ2-7,TRBD2,TRBV27,many,CASSKKREGYEQYF,TGTGCCAGCAGTAAAAAGCGGGAGGGATACGAGCAGTACTTC
TRBJ2-7,TRBD2,TRBV7-9,NA,CASSLAGGLYEQYF,TGTGCCAGCAGCTTGGCGGGGGGCCTCTACGAGCAGTACTTC
TRBJ2-3,TRBD2,TRBV4-1,NA,CASSQDPAGLLDTQYF,TGCGCCAGCAGCCAAGACCCAGCGGGATTGTTGGATACGCAGTATTTT
TRBJ2-3,TRBD2,TRBV18,once,CASSPRSGGTSTDTQYF,TGTGCCAGCTCACCACGGAGCGGGGGCACTAGCACAGATACGCAGTATTTT
TRBJ1-2,NA,TRBV5-6,NA,CASSSGGHKTYGYTF,TGTGCCAGCAGCTCGGGGGGTCATAAGACCTATGGCTACACCTTC
TRBJ1-4,NA,TRBV5-1,NA,CASSFQGIGEKLFF,TGCGCCAGCAGCTTCCAGGGAATTGGGGAAAAACTGTTTTTT
TRBJ1-1,NA,TRBV6-5,NA,CASSREGGFREAFF,TGTGCCAGCAGCCGGGAGGGGGGTTTTAGGGAAGCTTTCTTT
TRBJ2-1,TRBD2,TRBV5-4,NA,CASSGGLAGIHEQFF,TGTGCCAGCAGCGGGGGACTAGCGGGGATCCATGAGCAGTTCTTC
TRBJ2-7,NA,TRBV21-1,NA,CASLLTRVDEQYF,TGTGCCAGCCTCCTCACGAGGGTTGACGAGCAGTACTTC
TRBJ2-7,TRBD2,TRBV19,once,CASSMQHGLAGPNEQYF,TGTGCCAGTAGTATGCAACACGGGCTAGCGGGCCCCAACGAGCAGTACTTC
TRBJ2-5,NA,TRBV28,NA,CASSFVRETQYF,TGTGCCAGCAGTTTCGTCCGAGAGACCCAGTACTTC
TRBJ2-2,NA,TRBV7-9,few,CASSKSGQPNTGELFF,TGTGCCAGCAGCAAGTCTGGACAGCCGAACACCGGGGAGCTGTTTTTT
TRBJ1-5,NA,TRBV24-1,NA,CATSDGVNQPQHF,TGTGCCACCAGTGACGGGGTCAATCAGCCCCAGCATTTT
TRBJ1-5,TRBD1,TRBV3-1/TRBV3-2,NA,CASSSDRGASQHF,TGTGCCAGCAGCAGTGACAGGGGGGCTTCCCAGCATTTT
TRBJ2-5,NA,TRBV11-2,few,CASRRDTQETQYF,TGTGCCAGCAGAAGGGACACCCAAGAGACCCAGTACTTC
TRBJ1-4,NA,TRBV6-5,NA,CASSYSQVLTNEKLFF,TGTGCCAGCAGTTACTCGCAGGTTTTGACTAATGAAAAACTGTTTTTT
TRBJ1-1,TRBD1,TRBV7-8,NA,CASSAGQENTEAFF,TGTGCCAGCAGCGCGGGACAGGAGAACACTGAAGCTTTCTTT
TRBJ2-7,TRBD2,TRBV5-4,once,CASSLVAGGEQYF,TGTGCCAGCAGCTTGGTGGCGGGGGGCGAGCAGTACTTC
TRBJ2-2,NA,TRBV5-6,NA,CASSPTDRAGAPGELFF,TGTGCCAGCAGCCCCACGGACAGGGCGGGGGCTCCCGGGGAGCTGTTTTTT
TRBJ2-7,NA,TRBV7-2,once,CASSLRRVYEQYF,TGTGCCAGCAGCTTAAGAAGAGTCTACGAGCAGTACTTC
TRBJ2-7,TRBD1,TRBV5-4,NA,CASSPTGGYEQYF,TGTGCCAGCAGCCCCACAGGGGGCTACGAGCAGTACTTC
TRBJ2-3,NA,TRBV9,NA,CASSYNWDNTDTQYF,TGTGCCAGCAGCTATAATTGGGACAACACAGATACGCAGTATTTT
TRBJ1-1,TRBD1,TRBV19,NA,CASSGQVNTEAFF,TGTGCCAGTAGCGGACAGGTAAACACTGAAGCTTTCTTT
TRBJ1-2,TRBD1,TRBV2,NA,CASTRPGQASLNYGYTF,TGTGCCAGCACTCGCCCAGGACAGGCCTCACTTAACTATGGCTACACCTTC
TRBJ2-4,TRBD1,TRBV28,NA,CASSRIGTANAKNIQYF,TGTGCCAGCAGCCGAATCGGGACAGCGAATGCCAAAAACATTCAGTACTTC
TRBJ2-3,TRBD2,TRBV28,NA,CASSPGGVGGGALDTQYF,TGTGCCAGCAGTCCCGGCGGAGTTGGCGGGGGGGCTTTAGATACGCAGTATTTT
TRBJ1-5,TRBD1,TRBV18,NA,CASSPAGTDTSNQPQHF,TGTGCCAGCTCACCCGCCGGGACAGACACTAGCAATCAGCCCCAGCATTTT
TRBJ2-3,TRBD2,TRBV29-1,NA,CSGTAGSRDTQYF,TGCAGCGGAACAGCGGGATCCCGAGATACGCAGTATTTT
TRBJ1-6,NA,TRBV3-1/TRBV3-2,NA,CASSQDALRGNSPLHF,TGTGCCAGCAGCCAAGATGCGCTAAGGGGAAATTCACCCCTCCACTTT
TRBJ2-7,TRBD2,TRBV6-5,NA,CASRREREGLYEQYF,TGTGCCAGCAGGAGGGAGCGGGAGGGCCTCTACGAGCAGTACTTC
TRBJ1-5,NA,TRBV10-3,NA,CAIGAANQPQHF,TGTGCCATCGGGGCAGCTAATCAGCCCCAGCATTTT
TRBJ1-5,NA,TRBV5-5,NA,CASSLEGETGYSNQPQHF,TGTGCCAGCAGCTTGGAGGGAGAGACAGGTTATAGCAATCAGCCCCAGCATTTT
TRBJ1-3,TRBD1,TRBV9,NA,CASSAIRQGSSGNTIYF,TGTGCCAGCAGCGCTATTCGACAGGGGTCCTCTGGAAACACCATATATTTT
TRBJ1-5,TRBD1,TRBV6-5,few,CASSYQGGQPQHF,TGTGCCAGCAGTTACCAGGGGGGTCAGCCCCAGCATTTT
TRBJ1-2,TRBD1,TRBV7-8,NA,CASGTANYGYTF,TGTGCCAGCGGGACAGCTAACTATGGCTACACCTTC
TRBJ2-3,TRBD2,TRBV29-1,NA,CSVRKAGATDTQYF,TGCAGCGTGCGGAAAGCGGGGGCCACAGATACGCAGTATTTT
TRBJ1-4,TRBD1,TRBV4-3,NA,CASSQRPGTADEKLFF,TGCGCCAGCAGCCAGAGACCTGGGACAGCGGATGAAAAACTGTTTTTT
TRBJ2-6,NA,TRBV19,NA,CASSTGSGANVLTF,TGTGCCAGTAGTACAGGGTCTGGGGCCAACGTCCTGACTTTC
TRBJ2-3,TRBD1,TRBV7-2,once,CASSLGTGGIYDTQYF,TGTGCCAGCAGCTTAGGGACAGGGGGTATCTACGATACGCAGTATTTT
TRBJ2-5,TRBD1,TRBV25-1,NA,CASSDPGTGEETQYF,TGTGCCAGCAGTGACCCGGGGACAGGGGAAGAGACCCAGTACTTC
TRBJ1-3,NA,TRBV5-1,NA,CASSAVTAGGNTIYF,TGCGCCAGCAGCGCCGTTACAGCGGGTGGAAACACCATATATTTT
TRBJ1-2,TRBD1,TRBV25-1,NA,CASSEMGQGDGYTF,TGTGCCAGCAGTGAAATGGGACAGGGGGACGGCTACACCTTC
TRBJ1-5,TRBD1,TRBV7-2,NA,CASTPTGYTQPQHF,TGTGCCAGCACCCCGACAGGGTATACTCAGCCCCAGCATTTT
TRBJ2-7,TRBD2,TRBV11-2,NA,CASSTSGKYEQYF,TGTGCCAGCAGCACTAGCGGAAAATACGAGCAGTACTTC
TRBJ1-6,TRBD1,TRBV10-1,few,CASSVQTGRVSPLHF,TGCGCCAGCAGCGTTCAGACAGGGAGAGTTTCACCCCTCCACTTT
TRBJ2-1,TRBD2,TRBV4-1,once,CASSQHGTSPFYNEQFF,TGCGCCAGCAGCCAACACGGGACTAGTCCCTTCTACAATGAGCAGTTCTTC
TRBJ2-7,TRBD2,TRBV4-1,NA,CASSQDQRGTSGRYEQYF,TGCGCCAGCAGCCAAGATCAAAGGGGGACTAGCGGGAGGTACGAGCAGTACTTC
TRBJ1-1,NA,TRBV11-2,once,CASSLERGTDTEAFF,TGTGCCAGCAGCTTAGAAAGGGGCACAGACACTGAAGCTTTCTTT
TRBJ2-7,NA,TRBV6-6,NA,CASSREEYSSYEQYF,TGTGCCAGCAGCCGCGAGGAGTACTCATCCTACGAGCAGTACTTC
TRBJ2-3,TRBD2,TRBV30,NA,CAWIGGDERTDTQYF,TGTGCCTGGATCGGGGGGGACGAGCGCACAGATACGCAGTATTTT
TRBJ1-2,NA,TRBV27,NA,CASRRGSNYGYTF,TGTGCCAGCAGAAGGGGCAGTAACTATGGCTACACCTTC
TRBJ1-4,NA,TRBV18,NA,CASSPGSTNEKLFF,TGTGCCAGCTCACCTGGCAGTACGAATGAAAAACTGTTTTTT
TRBJ2-1,TRBD2,TRBV7-9,NA,CASTLSGGTYNEQFF,TGTGCCAGCACCCTAAGCGGGGGCACCTACAATGAGCAGTTCTTC
TRBJ2-1,NA,TRBV18,NA,CASSPPGDEQFF,TGTGCCAGCTCACCTCCAGGGGATGAGCAGTTCTTC
TRBJ2-1,TRBD2,TRBV28,once,CASSLSVPTSGSRGKQFF,TGTGCCAGCAGTTTATCCGTCCCCACTAGCGGGTCCCGGGGAAAGCAGTTCTTC
TRBJ2-1,TRBD1,TRBV11-3,NA,CASSKGQGRTNEQFF,TGTGCCAGCAGCAAGGGACAGGGGAGGACAAATGAGCAGTTCTTC